The clone carrying this TCR beta chain showed up many times. The antigen remains undetermined. Germline CDR1 reads LNHDA; CDR2 reads SQIVND (reference sequence). The CDR3 extends over 12 amino acids. The ends were cut back, 6 bases at V and 0 bases at J, with 3 bases in the middle. The data belong to a study of HIV-infected children after antiretroviral therapy interruption. Whole-study context: Interruption-arm samples span weeks 0, 12, interruption end (24 or 48), and about 3 years post-study. Study observations and caveats: After treatment interruption started, naive CD4+ CDR3 overlap across time points dropped.

The TCR library was built from RNA with a 3' RACE protocol and unique molecular identifiers. TCRdb itself ran the 3' RACE reads through MiXCR, one entry per CDR3 protein. Of approximately 89,000 distinct CDR3 sequences in the sample, 6.9% were seen once. As for treatment: PENTA 11 planned treatment interruption arm or continuous ART arm. This chain links TRBV19 with TRBJ1-3; no definite D call. The sequence was obtained from a pool of human donors with HIV. The sample here was CD45RA+ CD4+ T cells from PBMCs, pooled from several time points, taken from a donor given antiretroviral therapy, either interrupted or continuous. Subset indicated: naive CD4+ CD45RA+ CD45RO- T cells. The CDR3: CASSISGNTIYF. The CDR3 DNA sequence: TGTGCCAGTAGCATCTCTGGAAACACCATATATTTT. The entire variable domain, with the rest obtained from reference TRBV19 and TRBJ1-3, is as follows: DGGITQSPKYLFRKEGQNVTLSCEQNLNHDAMYWYRQDPGQGLRLIYYSQIVNDFQKGDIAEGYSVSREKKESFPLTVTSAQKNPTAFYLCASSISGNTIYFGEGSWLTVV.